The sequence of this T cell receptor (beta chain) was determined in a study of cytomegalovirus exposure and HLA in healthy donors. Study-wide results and limits: In vitro experiments confirmed that three CMV-associated chains were specific for CMV antigens. Rare sequences made up most TCRs, while some public TCRs were found in many donors. According to the study, roughly 180 TCR beta chains were cytomegalovirus-associated.

Clones were sequenced by immunoSEQ multiplex PCR, and TCRdb holds only the in-frame ones, with some missing. The table records 76,000 or so clones, approximately 95% of them present only once. V lost 3 bases and J lost 5, with 16 bases in between. The CDR3 runs 15 residues. The germline V gene encodes CDR1 SGHTA and CDR2 FQGNSA. The donors were in the roughly 110-subject validation cohort, distinct from the 666-subject first cohort. With respect to this clone: No antigen is known for it.

The receptor was isolated from a woman aged 18 to 35 in good health and CMV-seronegative. Sequenced material: PBMCs. V and J are TRBV7-2 and TRBJ2-5; D not certain. This chain's CDR3 is CASSFAQARPETQYF. The CDR3, as DNA: TGTGCCAGCAGCTTCGCGCAGGCCCGGCCGGAGACCCAGTACTTC.